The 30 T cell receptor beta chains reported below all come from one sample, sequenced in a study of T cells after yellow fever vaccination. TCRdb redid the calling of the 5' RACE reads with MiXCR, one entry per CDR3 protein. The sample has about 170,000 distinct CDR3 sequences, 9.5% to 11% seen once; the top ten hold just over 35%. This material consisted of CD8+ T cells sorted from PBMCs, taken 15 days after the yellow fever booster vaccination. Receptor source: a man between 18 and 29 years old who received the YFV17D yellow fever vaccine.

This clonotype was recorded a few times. In DNA, the CDR3 is TGTGCCAGCAGCTCTTTGACAGGAGCTAACACCGGGGAGCTGTTTTTT. Translating gives CASSSLTGANTGELFF. This chain connects TRBV7-3 to TRBJ2-2; perhaps TRBD1 as D (6 bases). The germline V gene encodes CDR1 SGHTA and CDR2 FQGTGA. V was trimmed by 4 bases and J by 2 bases, leaving 14 bases between them. This CDR3 contains 16 residues.

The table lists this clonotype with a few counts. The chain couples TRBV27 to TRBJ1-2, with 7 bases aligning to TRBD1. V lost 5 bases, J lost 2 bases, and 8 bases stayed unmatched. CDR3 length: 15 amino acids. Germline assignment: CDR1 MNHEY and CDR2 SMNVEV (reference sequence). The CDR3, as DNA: TGTGCCAGCAGTCCAAACAGGGGTTGGAACTATGGCTACACCTTC. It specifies CASSPNRGWNYGYTF.

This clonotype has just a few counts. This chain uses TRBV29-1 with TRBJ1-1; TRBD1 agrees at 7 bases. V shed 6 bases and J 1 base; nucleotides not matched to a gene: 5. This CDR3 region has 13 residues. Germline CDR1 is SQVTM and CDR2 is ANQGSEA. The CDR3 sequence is CSVGQAANTEAFF. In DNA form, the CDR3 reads TGCAGCGTCGGACAGGCGGCGAACACTGAAGCTTTCTTT.

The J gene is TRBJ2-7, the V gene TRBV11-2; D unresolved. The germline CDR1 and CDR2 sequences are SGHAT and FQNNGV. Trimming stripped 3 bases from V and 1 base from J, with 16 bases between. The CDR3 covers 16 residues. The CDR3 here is CASSLASFTPSYEQYV. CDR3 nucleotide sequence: TGTGCCAGCAGCTTGGCGTCTTTTACTCCTTCCTACGAGCAGTACGTC.

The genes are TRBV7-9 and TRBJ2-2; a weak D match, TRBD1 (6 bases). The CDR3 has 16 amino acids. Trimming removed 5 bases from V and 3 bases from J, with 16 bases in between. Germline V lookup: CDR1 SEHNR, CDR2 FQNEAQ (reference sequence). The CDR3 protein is CASSPSQGPYTGELFF. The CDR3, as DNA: TGTGCCAGCAGCCCTAGCCAGGGGCCTTACACCGGGGAGCTGTTTTTT.

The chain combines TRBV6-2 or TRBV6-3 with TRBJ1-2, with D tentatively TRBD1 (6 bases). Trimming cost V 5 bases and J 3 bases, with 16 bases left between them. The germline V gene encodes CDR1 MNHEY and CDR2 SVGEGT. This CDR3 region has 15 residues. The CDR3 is CASSPEGGRDYGYTF. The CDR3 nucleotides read TGTGCCAGCAGTCCCGAGGGGGGCAGGGACTATGGCTACACCTTC.

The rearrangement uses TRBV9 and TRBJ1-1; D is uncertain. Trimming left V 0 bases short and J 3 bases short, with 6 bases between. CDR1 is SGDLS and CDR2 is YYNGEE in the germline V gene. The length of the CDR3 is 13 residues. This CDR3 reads CASSVGGHTEAFF. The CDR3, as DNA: TGTGCCAGCAGCGTAGGAGGTCACACTGAAGCTTTCTTT.

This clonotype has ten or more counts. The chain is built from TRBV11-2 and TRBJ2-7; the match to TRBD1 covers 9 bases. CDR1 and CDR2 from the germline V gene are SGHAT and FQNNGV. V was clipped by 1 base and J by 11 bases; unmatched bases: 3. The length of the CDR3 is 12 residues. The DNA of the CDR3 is TGTGCCAGCAGCTTAGGGGACAGGGTGGAGTACTTC. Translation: CASSLGDRVEYF.

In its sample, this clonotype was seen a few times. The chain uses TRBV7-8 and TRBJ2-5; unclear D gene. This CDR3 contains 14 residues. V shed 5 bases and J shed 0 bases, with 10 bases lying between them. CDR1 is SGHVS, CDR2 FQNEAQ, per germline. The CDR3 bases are TGTGCCAGCAGCCCCGTCCGGTACCAAGAGACCCAGTACTTC. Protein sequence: CASSPVRYQETQYF.

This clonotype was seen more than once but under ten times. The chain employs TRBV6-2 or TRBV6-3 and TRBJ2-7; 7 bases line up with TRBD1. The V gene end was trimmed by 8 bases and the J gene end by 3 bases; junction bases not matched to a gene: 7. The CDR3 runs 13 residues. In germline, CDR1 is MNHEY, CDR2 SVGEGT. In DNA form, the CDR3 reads TGTGCCAGCTCTTGGGACAGCGTCTACGAGCAGTACTTC. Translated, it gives CASSWDSVYEQYF.

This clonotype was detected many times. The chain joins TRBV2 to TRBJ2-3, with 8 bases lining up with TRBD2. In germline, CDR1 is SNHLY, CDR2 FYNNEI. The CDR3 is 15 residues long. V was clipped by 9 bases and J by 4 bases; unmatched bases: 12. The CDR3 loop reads CARGASERGPDTQYF. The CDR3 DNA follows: TGTGCCAGAGGGGCCTCCGAGCGGGGGCCAGATACGCAGTATTTT.

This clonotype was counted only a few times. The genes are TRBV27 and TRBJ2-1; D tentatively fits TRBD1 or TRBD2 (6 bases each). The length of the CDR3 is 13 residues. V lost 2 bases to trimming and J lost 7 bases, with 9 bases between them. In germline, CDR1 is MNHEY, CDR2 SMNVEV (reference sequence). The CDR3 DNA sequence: TGTGCCAGCAGTTTACGGGGGCCTAATGAGCAGTTCTTC. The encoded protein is CASSLRGPNEQFF.

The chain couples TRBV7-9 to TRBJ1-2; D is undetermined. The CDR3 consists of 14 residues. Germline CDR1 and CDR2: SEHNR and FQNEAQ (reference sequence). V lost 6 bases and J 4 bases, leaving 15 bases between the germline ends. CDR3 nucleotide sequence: TGTGCCAGCAGTTCCATAGGGCTCGGCTATGGCTACACCTTC. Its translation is CASSSIGLGYGYTF.

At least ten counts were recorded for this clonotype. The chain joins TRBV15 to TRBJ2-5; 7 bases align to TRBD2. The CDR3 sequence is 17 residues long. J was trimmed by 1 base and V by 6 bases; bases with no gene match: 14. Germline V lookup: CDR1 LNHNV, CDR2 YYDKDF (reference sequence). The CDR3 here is CATRPTLSGVAQETQYF. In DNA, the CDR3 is TGTGCCACCAGGCCAACCTTGAGCGGGGTAGCCCAAGAGACCCAGTACTTC.

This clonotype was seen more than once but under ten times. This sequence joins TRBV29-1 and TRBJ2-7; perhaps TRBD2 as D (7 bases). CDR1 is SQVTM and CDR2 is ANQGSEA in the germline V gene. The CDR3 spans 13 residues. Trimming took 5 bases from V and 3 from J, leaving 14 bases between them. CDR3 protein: CSVLGGVIYEQYF. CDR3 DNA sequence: TGCAGCGTTCTAGGGGGGGTGATCTACGAGCAGTACTTC.

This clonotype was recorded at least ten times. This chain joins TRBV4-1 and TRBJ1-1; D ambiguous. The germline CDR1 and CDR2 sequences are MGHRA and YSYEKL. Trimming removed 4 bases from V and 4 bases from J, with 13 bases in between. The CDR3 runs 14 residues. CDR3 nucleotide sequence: TGCGCCAGCAGCCTAAGGACTCTGGGCACTGAAGCTTTCTTT. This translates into CASSLRTLGTEAFF.

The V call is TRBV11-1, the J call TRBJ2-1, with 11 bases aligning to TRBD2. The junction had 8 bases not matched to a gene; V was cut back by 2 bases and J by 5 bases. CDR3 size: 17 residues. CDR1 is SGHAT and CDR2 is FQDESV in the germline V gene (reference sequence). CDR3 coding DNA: TGTGCCAGCAGCTTAATGCCTAGCGGGGGGATGGACAATGAGCAGTTCTTC. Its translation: CASSLMPSGGMDNEQFF.

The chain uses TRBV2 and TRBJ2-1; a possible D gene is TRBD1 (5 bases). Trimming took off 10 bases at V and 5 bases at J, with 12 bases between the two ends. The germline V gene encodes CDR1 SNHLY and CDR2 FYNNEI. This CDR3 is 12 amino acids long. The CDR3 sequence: CATLLGDNEQFF. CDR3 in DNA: TGTGCCACCCTCTTAGGGGACAATGAGCAGTTCTTC.

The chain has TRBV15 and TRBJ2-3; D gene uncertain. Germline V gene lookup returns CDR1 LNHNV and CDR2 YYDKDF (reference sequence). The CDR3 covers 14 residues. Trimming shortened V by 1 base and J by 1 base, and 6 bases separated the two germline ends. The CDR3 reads CATSRAAGTDTQYF. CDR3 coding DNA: TGTGCCACCAGCAGAGCGGCAGGCACAGATACGCAGTATTTT.

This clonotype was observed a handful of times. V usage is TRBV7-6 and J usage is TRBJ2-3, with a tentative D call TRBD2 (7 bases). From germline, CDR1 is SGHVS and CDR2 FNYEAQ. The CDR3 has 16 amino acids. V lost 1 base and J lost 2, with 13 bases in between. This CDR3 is CASSLGSGGLTDTQYF. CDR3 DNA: TGTGCCAGCAGCTTAGGGTCGGGGGGCCTCACAGATACGCAGTATTTT.

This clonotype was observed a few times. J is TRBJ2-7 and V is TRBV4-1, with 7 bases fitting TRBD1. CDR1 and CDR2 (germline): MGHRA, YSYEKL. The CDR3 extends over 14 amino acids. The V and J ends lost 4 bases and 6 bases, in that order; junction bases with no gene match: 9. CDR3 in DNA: TGCGCCAGCAGCCCGGGGACAGCGAGGGGCGAGCAGTACTTC. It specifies CASSPGTARGEQYF.

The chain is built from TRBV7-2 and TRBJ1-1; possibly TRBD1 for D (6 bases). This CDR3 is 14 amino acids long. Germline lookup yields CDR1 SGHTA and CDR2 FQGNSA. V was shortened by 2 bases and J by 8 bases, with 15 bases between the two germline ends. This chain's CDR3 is CASSLSRRTAEAFF. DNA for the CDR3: TGTGCCAGCAGCTTATCCAGGCGGACAGCAGAAGCTTTCTTT.

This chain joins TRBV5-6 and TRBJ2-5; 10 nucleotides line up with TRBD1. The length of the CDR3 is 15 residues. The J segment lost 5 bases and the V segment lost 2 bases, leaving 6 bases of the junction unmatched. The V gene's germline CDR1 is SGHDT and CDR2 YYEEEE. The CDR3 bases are TGTGCCAGCAGCTTCCGGGACAGGGGCGCGGAGACCCAGTACTTC. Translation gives CASSFRDRGAETQYF. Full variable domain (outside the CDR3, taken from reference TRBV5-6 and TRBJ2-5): DAGVTQSPTHLIKTRGQQVTLRCSPKSGHDTVSWYQQALGQGPQFIFQYYEEEERQRGNFPDRFSGHQFPNYSSELNVNALLLGDSALYLCASSFRDRGAETQYFGPGTRLLVL.

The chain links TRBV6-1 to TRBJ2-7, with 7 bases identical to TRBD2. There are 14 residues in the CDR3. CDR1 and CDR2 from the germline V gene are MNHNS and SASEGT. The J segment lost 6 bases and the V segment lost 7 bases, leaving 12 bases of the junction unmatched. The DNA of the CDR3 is TGTGCCAGCACCACGGGGCGGGAGACGGTCGAGCAGTACTTC. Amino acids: CASTTGRETVEQYF.

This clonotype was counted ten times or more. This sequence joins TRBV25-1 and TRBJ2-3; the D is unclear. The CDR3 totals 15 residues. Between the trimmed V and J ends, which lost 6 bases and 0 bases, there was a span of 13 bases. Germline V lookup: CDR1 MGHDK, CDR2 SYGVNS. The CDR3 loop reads CASSGHLTSTDTQYF. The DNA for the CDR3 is TGTGCCAGCAGCGGTCATTTGACCAGCACAGATACGCAGTATTTT.

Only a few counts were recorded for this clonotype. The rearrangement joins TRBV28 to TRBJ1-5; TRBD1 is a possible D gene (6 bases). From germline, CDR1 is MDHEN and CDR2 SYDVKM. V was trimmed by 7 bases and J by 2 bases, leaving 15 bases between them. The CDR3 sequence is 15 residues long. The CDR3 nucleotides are TGTGCCAGCACTCGTCGGGGGGCTGGCAATCAGCCCCAGCATTTT. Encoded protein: CASTRRGAGNQPQHF.

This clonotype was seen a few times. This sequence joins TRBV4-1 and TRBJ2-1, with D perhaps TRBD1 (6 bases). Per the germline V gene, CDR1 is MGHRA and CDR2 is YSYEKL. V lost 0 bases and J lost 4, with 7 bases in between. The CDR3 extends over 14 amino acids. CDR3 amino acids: CASSQEGQYNEQFF. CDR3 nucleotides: TGCGCCAGCAGCCAAGAAGGACAGTACAATGAGCAGTTCTTC.

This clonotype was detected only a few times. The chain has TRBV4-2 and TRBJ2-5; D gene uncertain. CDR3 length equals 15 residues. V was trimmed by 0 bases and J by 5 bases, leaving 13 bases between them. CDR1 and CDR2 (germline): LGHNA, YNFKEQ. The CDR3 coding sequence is TGTGCCAGCAGCCAAGATCCAGGCTACAAGGAGACCCAGTACTTC. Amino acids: CASSQDPGYKETQYF.

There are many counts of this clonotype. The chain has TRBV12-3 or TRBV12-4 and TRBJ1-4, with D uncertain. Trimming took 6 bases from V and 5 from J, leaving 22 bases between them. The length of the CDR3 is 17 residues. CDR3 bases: TGTGCCAGCAGCCCATCCCGCGATGAGGGAGGGAATGAAAAACTGTTTTTT. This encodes CASSPSRDEGGNEKLFF.

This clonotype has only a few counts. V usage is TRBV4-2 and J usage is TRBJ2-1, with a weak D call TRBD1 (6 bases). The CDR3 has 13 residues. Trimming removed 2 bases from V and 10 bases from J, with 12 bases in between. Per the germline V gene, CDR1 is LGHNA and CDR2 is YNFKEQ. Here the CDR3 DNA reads TGTGCCAGCAGCCAAAAGGGGGATGGGGAGCAGTTCTTC. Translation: CASSQKGDGEQFF.